This TCR beta chain was recovered during a study of CD8+CD57+ T cells in acquired aplastic anemia. Genomic DNA provided the template from which TCR beta VDJ and CDR3 profiles were obtained. TCRdb passed the reads through MiXCR, listing each CDR3 protein once. This sample carries more than 250,000 distinct CDR3 sequences, roughly 82% of them seen once, and the ten largest clones take 40% to 50%. Sequenced patients had shown CD8+CD57+ cell expansion by flow cytometry. Every patient presented with severe acquired aplastic anemia. The CDR3 runs 15 residues. Deletions cut 5 bases from V and 4 bases from J, with 14 bases between. Germline assignment: CDR1 SEHNR and CDR2 FQNEAQ (reference sequence).

The sequenced sample consisted of sorted CD4+, CD8+, or CD8+CD57+ T cells (not recorded which) from PBMCs. The J gene is TRBJ1-4, the V gene TRBV7-9; D might be TRBD1 (5 bases). This sequence was found in a human donor with aplastic anemia. Here the CDR3 DNA reads TGTGCCAGCAGCCCGCCGGGACCCAGTAATGAAAAACTGTTTTTT. It translates to CASSPPGPSNEKLFF.